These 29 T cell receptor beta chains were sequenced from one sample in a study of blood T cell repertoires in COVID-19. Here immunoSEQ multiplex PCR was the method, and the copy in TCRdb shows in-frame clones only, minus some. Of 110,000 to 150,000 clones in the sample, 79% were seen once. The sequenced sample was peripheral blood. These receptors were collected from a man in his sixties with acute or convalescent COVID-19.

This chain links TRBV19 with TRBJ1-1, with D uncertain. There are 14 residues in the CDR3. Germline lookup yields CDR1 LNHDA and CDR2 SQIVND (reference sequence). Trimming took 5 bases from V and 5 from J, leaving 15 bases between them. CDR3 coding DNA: TGTGCCAGTAGTCGAGGGCAGCGGCGAACTGAAGCTTTCTTT. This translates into CASSRGQRRTEAFF.

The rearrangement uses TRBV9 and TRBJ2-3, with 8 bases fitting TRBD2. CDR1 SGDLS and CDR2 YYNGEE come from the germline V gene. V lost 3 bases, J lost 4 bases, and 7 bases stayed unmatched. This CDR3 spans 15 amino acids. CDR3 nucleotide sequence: TGTGCCAGCAGCGGGGGAGGAGCGGGAGCAGATACGCAGTATTTT. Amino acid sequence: CASSGGGAGADTQYF.

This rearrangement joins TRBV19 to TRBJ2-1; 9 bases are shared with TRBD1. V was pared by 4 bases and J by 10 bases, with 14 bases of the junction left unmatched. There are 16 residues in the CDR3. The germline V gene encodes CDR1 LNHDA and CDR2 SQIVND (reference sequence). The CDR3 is CASSRTSGTGLGEQFF. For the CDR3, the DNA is TGTGCCAGTAGTAGGACCTCCGGGACAGGGCTGGGCGAGCAGTTCTTC.

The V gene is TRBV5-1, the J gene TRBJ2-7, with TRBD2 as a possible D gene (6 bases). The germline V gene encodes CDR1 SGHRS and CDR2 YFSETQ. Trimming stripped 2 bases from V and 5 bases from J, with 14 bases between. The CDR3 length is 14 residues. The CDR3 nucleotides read TGCGCCAGCAGCTTAGGAGGGAGTATCAACGAGCAGTACTTC. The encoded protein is CASSLGGSINEQYF.

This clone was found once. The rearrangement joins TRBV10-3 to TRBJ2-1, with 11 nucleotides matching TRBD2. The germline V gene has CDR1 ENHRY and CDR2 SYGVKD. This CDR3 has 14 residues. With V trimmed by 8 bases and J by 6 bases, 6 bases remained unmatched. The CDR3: CAIAVGTSGNEQFF. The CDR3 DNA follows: TGTGCCATCGCGGTTGGGACTAGCGGCAATGAGCAGTTCTTC.

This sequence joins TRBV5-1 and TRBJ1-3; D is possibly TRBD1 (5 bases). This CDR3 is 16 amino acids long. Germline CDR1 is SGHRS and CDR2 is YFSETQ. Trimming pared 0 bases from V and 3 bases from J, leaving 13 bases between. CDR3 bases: TGCGCCAGCAGCTTGGAATCGGGACTTAATGGAAACACCATATATTTT. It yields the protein CASSLESGLNGNTIYF.

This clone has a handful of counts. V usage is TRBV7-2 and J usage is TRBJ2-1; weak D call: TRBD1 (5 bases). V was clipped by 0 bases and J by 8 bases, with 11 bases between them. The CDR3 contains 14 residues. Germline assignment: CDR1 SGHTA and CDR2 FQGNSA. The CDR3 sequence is CASSLAQGNYEQFF. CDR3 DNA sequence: TGTGCCAGCAGCTTAGCCCAGGGTAACTATGAGCAGTTCTTC. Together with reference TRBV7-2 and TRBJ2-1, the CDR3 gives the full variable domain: GAGVSQSPSNKVTEKGKDVELRCDPISGHTALYWYRQSLGQGLEFLIYFQGNSAPDKSGLPSDRFSAERTGGSVSTLTIQRTQQEDSAVYLCASSLAQGNYEQFFGPGTRLTVL.

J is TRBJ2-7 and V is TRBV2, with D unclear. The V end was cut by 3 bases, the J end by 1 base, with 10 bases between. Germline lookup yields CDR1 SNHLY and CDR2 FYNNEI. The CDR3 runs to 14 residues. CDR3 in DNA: TGTGCCAGCAGTGAGGCAGCAGGATCCTACGAGCAGTACTTC. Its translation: CASSEAAGSYEQYF.

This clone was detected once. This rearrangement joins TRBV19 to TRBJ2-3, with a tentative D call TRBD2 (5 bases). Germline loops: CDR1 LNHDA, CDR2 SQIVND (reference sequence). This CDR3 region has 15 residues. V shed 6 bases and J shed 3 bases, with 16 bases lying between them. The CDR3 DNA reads TGTGCCAGTAGCGGTTTAGCGATAGATACAGATACGCAGTATTTT. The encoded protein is CASSGLAIDTDTQYF.

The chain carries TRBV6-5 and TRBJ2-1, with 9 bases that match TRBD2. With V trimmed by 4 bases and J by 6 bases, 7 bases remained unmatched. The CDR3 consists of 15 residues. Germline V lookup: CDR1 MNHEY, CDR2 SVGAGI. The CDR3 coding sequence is TGTGCCAGCAGTTTGGATAGCGGGAGCCCCAATGAGCAGTTCTTC. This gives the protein CASSLDSGSPNEQFF.

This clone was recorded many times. CDR3 coding DNA: TGCGCCAGCAGCGTGACAGGGGCCATTTACAATGAGCAGTTCTTC. It translates to CASSVTGAIYNEQFF. The J gene is TRBJ2-1, the V gene TRBV5-1, with 8 bases fitting TRBD1. V lost 4 bases, J lost 4 bases, and 7 bases stayed unmatched. This CDR3 comprises 15 residues. CDR1 is SGHRS and CDR2 is YFSETQ in the germline V gene.

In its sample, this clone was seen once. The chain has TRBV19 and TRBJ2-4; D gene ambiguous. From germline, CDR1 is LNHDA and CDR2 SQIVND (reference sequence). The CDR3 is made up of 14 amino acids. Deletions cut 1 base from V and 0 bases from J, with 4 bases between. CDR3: CASSIAGAKNIQYF. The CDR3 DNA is TGTGCCAGTAGTATAGCGGGAGCCAAAAACATTCAGTACTTC.

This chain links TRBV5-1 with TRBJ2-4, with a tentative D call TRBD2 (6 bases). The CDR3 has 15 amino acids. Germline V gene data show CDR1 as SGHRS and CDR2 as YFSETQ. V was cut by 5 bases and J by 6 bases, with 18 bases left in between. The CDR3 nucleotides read TGCGCCAGCAGAGTGGACCTCACCGGGGGAAACATTCAGTACTTC. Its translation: CASRVDLTGGNIQYF.

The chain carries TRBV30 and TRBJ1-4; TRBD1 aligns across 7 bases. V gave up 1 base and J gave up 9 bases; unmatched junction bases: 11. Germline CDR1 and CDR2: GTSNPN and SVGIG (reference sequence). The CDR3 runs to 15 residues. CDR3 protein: CAWSALSGGVQKLFF. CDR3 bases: TGTGCCTGGAGTGCCCTTTCAGGGGGAGTCCAAAAACTGTTTTTT.

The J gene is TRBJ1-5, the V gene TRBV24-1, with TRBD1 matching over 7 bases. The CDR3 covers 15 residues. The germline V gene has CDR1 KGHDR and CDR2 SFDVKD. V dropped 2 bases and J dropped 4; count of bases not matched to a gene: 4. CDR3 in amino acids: CATSDSGRGNQPQHF. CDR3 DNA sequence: TGTGCCACCAGTGATTCGGGCAGGGGGAATCAGCCCCAGCATTTT.

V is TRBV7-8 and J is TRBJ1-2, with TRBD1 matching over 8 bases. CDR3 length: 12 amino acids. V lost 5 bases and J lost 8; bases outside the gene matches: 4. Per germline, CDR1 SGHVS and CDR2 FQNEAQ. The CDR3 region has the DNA TGTGCCAGCAGCCAGGGGGCGTTCGGCTACACCTTC. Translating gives CASSQGAFGYTF. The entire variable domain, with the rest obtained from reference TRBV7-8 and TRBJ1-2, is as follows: GAGVSQSPRYKVAKRGQDVALRCDPISGHVSLFWYQQALGQGPEFLTYFQNEAQLDKSGLPSDRFFAERPEGSVSTLKIQRTQQEDSAVYLCASSQGAFGYTFGSGTRLTVV.

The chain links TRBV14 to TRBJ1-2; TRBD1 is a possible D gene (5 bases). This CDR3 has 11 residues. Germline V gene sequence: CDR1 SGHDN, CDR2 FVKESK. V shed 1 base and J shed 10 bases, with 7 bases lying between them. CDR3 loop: CASSQGGVYTF. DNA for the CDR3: TGTGCCAGCAGCCAAGGGGGGGTCTACACCTTC.

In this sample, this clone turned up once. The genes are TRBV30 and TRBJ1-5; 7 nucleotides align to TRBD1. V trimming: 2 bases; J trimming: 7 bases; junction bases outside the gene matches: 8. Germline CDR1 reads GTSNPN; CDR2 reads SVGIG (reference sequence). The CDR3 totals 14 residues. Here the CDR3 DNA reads TGTGCCTGGAGTCGGACAGGAGGGGCACAGCCCCAGCATTTT. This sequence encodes CAWSRTGGAQPQHF.

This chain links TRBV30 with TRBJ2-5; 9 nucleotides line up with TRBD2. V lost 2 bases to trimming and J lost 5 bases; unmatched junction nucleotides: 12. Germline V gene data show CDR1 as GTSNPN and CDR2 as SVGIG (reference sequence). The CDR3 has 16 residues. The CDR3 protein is CAWSFLAGVWQETQYF. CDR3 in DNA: TGTGCCTGGAGTTTCTTAGCGGGAGTGTGGCAGGAGACCCAGTACTTC.

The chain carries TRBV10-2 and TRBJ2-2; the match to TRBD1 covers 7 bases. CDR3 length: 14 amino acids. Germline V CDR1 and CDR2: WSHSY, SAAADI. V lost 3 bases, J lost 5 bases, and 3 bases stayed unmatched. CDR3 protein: CASSEQGSTGELFF. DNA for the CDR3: TGCGCCAGCAGTGAACAGGGGAGTACCGGGGAGCTGTTTTTT.

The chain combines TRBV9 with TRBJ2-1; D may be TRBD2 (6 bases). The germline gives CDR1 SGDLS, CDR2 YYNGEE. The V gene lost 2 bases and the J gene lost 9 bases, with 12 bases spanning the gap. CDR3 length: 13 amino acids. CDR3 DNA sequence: TGTGCCAGCAGCGTGGTCCCCGGGGGTGAGCAGTTCTTC. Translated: CASSVVPGGEQFF.

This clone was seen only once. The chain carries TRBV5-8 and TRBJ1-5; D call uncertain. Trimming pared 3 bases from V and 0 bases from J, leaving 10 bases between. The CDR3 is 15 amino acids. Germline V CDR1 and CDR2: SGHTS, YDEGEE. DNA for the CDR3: TGTGCCAGCAGCTCTCTTTCGTATAGCAATCAGCCCCAGCATTTT. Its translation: CASSSLSYSNQPQHF.

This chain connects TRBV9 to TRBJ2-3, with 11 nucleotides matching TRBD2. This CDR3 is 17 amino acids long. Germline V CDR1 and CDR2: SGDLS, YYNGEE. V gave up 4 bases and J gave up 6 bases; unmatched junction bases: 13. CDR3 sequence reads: CASSPDFSGRAGDTQYF. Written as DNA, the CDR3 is TGTGCCAGCAGCCCCGATTTTAGCGGGAGGGCGGGCGATACGCAGTATTTT.

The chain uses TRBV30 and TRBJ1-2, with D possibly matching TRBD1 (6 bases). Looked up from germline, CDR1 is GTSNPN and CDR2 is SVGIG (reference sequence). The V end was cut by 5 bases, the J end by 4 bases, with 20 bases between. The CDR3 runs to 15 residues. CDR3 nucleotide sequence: TGTGCCTGGGGAAGGGGGTCCAGTCCCCTCTATGGCTACACCTTC. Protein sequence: CAWGRGSSPLYGYTF.

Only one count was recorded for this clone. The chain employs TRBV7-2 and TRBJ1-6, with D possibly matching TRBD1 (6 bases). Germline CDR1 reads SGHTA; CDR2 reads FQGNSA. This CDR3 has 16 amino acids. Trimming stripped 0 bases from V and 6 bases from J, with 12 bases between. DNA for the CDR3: TGTGCCAGCAGCTTAGCCGGGGGGCTTAGTAATTCACCCCTCCACTTT. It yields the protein CASSLAGGLSNSPLHF.

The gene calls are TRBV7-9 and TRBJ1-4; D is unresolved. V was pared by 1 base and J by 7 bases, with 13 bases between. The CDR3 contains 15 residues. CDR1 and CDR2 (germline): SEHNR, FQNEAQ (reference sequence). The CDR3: CASSLDRTELEKLFF. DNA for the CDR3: TGTGCCAGCAGCTTAGATAGGACTGAGCTTGAAAAACTGTTTTTT.

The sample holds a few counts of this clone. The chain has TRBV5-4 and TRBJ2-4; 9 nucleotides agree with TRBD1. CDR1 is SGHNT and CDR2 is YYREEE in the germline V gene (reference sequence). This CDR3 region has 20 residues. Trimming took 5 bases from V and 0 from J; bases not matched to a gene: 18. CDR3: CASSELRSGTGILAKNIQYF. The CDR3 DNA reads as TGTGCCAGCAGTGAACTGCGATCCGGGACAGGGATACTAGCCAAAAACATTCAGTACTTC.

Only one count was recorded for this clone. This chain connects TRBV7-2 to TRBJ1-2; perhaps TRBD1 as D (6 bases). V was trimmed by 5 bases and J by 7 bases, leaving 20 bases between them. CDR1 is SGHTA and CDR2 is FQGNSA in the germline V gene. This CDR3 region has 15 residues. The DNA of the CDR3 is TGTGCCAGCAGCCTTCCCCCGGGACACGGATTTGGCTACACCTTC. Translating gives CASSLPPGHGFGYTF.

The CDR3 DNA reads as TGTGCCAGCAGCTTAGCCAGGCAGGGAAACCCTGGAAACACCATATATTTT. Translation: CASSLARQGNPGNTIYF. V is TRBV7-8 and J is TRBJ1-3; D is possibly TRBD1 (5 bases). V shed 0 bases and J shed 2 bases, with 14 bases lying between them. Germline V gene sequence: CDR1 SGHVS, CDR2 FQNEAQ. The CDR3 runs to 17 residues.